This T cell receptor beta chain originates from a study of T cell responses to AZD1222 COVID-19 vaccine. Study observations and caveats: Unmutated variant regions reportedly attract nearly half of all spike-specific TCRs. When two AZD1222 doses had been given, Spike-specific TCR breadth and depth rose. Spike-wide coverage was observed for vaccine-associated CD4 TCRs, with dominant responses at 160-218 and 743-854. Among those given AZD1222, only five to seven were seropositive at baseline.

With regard to this clone: Its matching antigen is unknown. Its ends do not fully match the called genes, so a read error is possible.

The data were produced by immunoSEQ multiplex PCR, yet TCRdb's version contains in-frame clones alone and is incomplete. The data contain roughly 65,000 clones, approximately 82% of them seen just once; the ten biggest clones take up 20% to 25%. The germline gives CDR1 SEHNR, CDR2 FQNEAQ (reference sequence). The CDR3 covers 12 residues. V usage is TRBV7-9 and J usage is TRBJ2-7; 11 nucleotides match TRBD2. This clonotype was sampled from an adult who received the AZD1222 COVID-19 vaccine. Sequenced material: peripheral blood, taken 28 days after the second AZD1222 dose. The CDR3 bases are TGTGCCAGCAGCTTAGAAGGCAGGACTAGCGGGTTC. Translation gives CASSLEGRTSGF.